The clone carrying this T cell receptor beta chain came up a few times. The antigen is not known. This record belongs to a study of T cells in Graves' hyperthyroidism and ophthalmopathy. Points from the study as a whole: The model predicted ophthalmopathy a median 6.5 months before onset.

The CDR3 consists of 16 residues. V shed 7 bases and J shed 4 bases, with 24 bases lying between them. Germline V gene lookup returns CDR1 SGHRS and CDR2 YFSETQ. Graves' hyperthyroidism without ophthalmopathy progression within 18 months was termed stable. The study left out patients who had uncontrolled infection, other autoimmune disease, pregnancy or lactation. Each diagnosis drew on symptoms, thyroxine, TRAb, thyroid ultrasound and orbital computed tomography findings. What was amplified from RNA transcripts were TCR beta CDR3 regions. First-round RT-PCR with HTBI primers amplified the TCR CDR3 region. MiXCR was run by TCRdb on the multiplex PCR reads, yielding one entry per CDR3 protein. The table records 300,000 to 350,000 distinct CDR3 sequences, 16% of them present only once.

The clonotype comes from a man aged 25 to 40 with Graves' hyperthyroidism. The chain joins TRBV5-1 to TRBJ2-7; D is perhaps TRBD1 or TRBD2 (5 bases each). Sequenced material: blood. CDR3 nucleotide sequence: TGCGCCAGCGCTTCCGGGGCTAACTCCATCTTATACGAGCAGTACTTC. The encoded protein is CASASGANSILYEQYF.